The next 9 T cell receptor beta chains were all read from a single sample in a study of blood T cell repertoires in COVID-19. Sequencing was performed with immunoSEQ multiplex PCR; in TCRdb, only in-frame clones are kept and a portion is missing. The table lists 250,000 to 300,000 clones, around 90% of them singletons. Sequenced: PBMCs or T cells enriched from blood (not recorded which). These receptor sequences come from an older woman in a cohort exposed to, infected with or recovered from COVID-19 (not recorded which).

The V call is TRBV7-3, the J call TRBJ2-2, with D perhaps matching TRBD1 (5 bases). Trimming removed 2 bases from V and 0 bases from J, with 10 bases in between. CDR1 and CDR2 from the germline V gene are SGHTA and FQGTGA. The CDR3 sequence is 16 residues long. The CDR3 loop reads CASSLGKGTNTGELFF. CDR3 nucleotide sequence: TGTGCCAGCAGCTTAGGCAAGGGGACGAACACCGGGGAGCTGTTTTTT.

V usage is TRBV2 and J usage is TRBJ2-5; TRBD2 aligns across 7 bases. There are 15 residues in the CDR3. J gave up 5 bases and V 6 bases, and 12 bases lay outside the gene matches. Germline loops: CDR1 SNHLY, CDR2 FYNNEI. CDR3 DNA: TGTGCCAGCAGGGCTAGCGGAAGCCTGGGGGAGACCCAGTACTTC. It encodes CASRASGSLGETQYF.

The chain joins TRBV6-1 to TRBJ1-5; D is ambiguous. Germline lookup yields CDR1 MNHNS and CDR2 SASEGT. With 4 bases removed from V and 5 bases from J, the gap between germline ends came to 9 bases. The CDR3 runs to 13 residues. The CDR3 sequence is CASSVNSYQPQHF. The CDR3 DNA is TGTGCCAGCAGTGTCAACAGCTATCAGCCCCAGCATTTT.

Points on this clone: Different DNA sequences within this sample yield the same CDR3. The rearrangement uses TRBV7-2 and TRBJ2-2, with TRBD2 matching over 7 bases. This CDR3 is built from 15 residues. CDR1 is SGHTA and CDR2 is FQGNSA in the germline V gene. V lost 5 bases to trimming and J lost 3 bases; unmatched junction nucleotides: 6. CDR3 region: CASSPRTSHTGELFF. For the CDR3, the DNA is TGTGCCAGCAGCCCTCGGACTAGTCACACCGGGGAGCTGTTTTTT. Complete variable domain (other parts from reference TRBV7-2 and TRBJ2-2): GAGVSQSPSNKVTEKGKDVELRCDPISGHTALYWYRQSLGQGLEFLIYFQGNSAPDKSGLPSDRFSAERTGGSVSTLTIQRTQQEDSAVYLCASSPRTSHTGELFFGEGSRLTVL.

This chain joins TRBV9 and TRBJ1-6; TRBD1 matches 8 bases. CDR3 size: 15 residues. Germline lookup yields CDR1 SGDLS and CDR2 YYNGEE. Germline trimming cut 0 bases from V and 7 bases from J; bases unmatched to any gene: 3. The CDR3 sequence: CASSVGTGNNSPLHF. The CDR3 DNA is TGTGCCAGCAGCGTAGGGACAGGGAACAATTCACCCCTCCACTTT.

This clone appeared a few times. The J gene is TRBJ2-7, the V gene TRBV28; a possible D gene is TRBD1 (6 bases). Per germline, CDR1 MDHEN and CDR2 SYDVKM. The V end lost 6 bases, the J end lost 3 bases, and 15 bases lay between the germline ends. This CDR3 is 14 amino acids long. The CDR3, as DNA: TGTGCCAGCAGGGCACAGGGTATTAGCTACGAGCAGTACTTC. It is translated as CASRAQGISYEQYF.

Details on this clone: Other DNA variants within this sample encode the same CDR3. This chain links TRBV5-1 with TRBJ2-7; 7 nucleotides match TRBD2. The junction had 8 bases not matched to a gene; V was cut back by 4 bases and J by 1 base. CDR3 length: 15 residues. CDR1 SGHRS and CDR2 YFSETQ come from the germline V gene. The CDR3 DNA sequence: TGCGCCAGCAGCCCGGGAGGAGCGGGATCCTACGAGCAGTACTTC. Amino acid sequence: CASSPGGAGSYEQYF.

This chain connects TRBV6-5 to TRBJ2-5; TRBD2 matches 15 bases. CDR1 is MNHEY, CDR2 SVGAGI, per germline. The CDR3 contains 16 residues. J was trimmed by 4 bases and V by 4 bases; bases with no gene match: 4. The CDR3 region has the DNA TGTGCCAGCAGTTTGGGGACTAGCGGGAGGCCAGAGACCCAGTACTTC. Residues: CASSLGTSGRPETQYF.

The chain links TRBV5-1 to TRBJ1-1, with 7 bases that match TRBD1. The CDR3 has 14 residues. V was pared by 3 bases and J by 1 base, with 3 bases of the junction left unmatched. Per the germline V gene, CDR1 is SGHRS and CDR2 is YFSETQ. The DNA of the CDR3 is TGCGCCAGCAGCTCGGGACAGACGAACACTGAAGCTTTCTTT. This translates into CASSSGQTNTEAFF.